Below, 29 T cell receptor beta chains from the same sample are listed, as sequenced in a study of lymphopenia after photon versus proton radiotherapy. This table comes from immunoSEQ multiplex PCR, and its TCRdb copy is limited to in-frame clones, with some not included. This repertoire shows about 29,000 clones, approximately 88% found once; its top ten account for 50%. Material: peripheral blood, obtained from a patient treated with proton-based radiotherapy. The receptor set was obtained from a woman aged 55-75 years with cholangiocarcinoma. Some clones in this sample may be carry-over from other donors' samples.

The chain combines TRBV7-9 with TRBJ1-1; D is perhaps TRBD1 (6 bases). Germline assignment: CDR1 SEHNR and CDR2 FQNEAQ (reference sequence). Trimming removed 8 bases from V and 6 bases from J, with 16 bases in between. The CDR3 contains 13 residues. The CDR3 DNA follows: TGTGCCAGCCGCCAGGGGTTCGTGGCTGAAGCTTTCTTT. Its translation is CASRQGFVAEAFF.

The genes are TRBV6-5 and TRBJ2-5; 8 bases are shared with TRBD1. In germline, CDR1 is MNHEY, CDR2 SVGAGI. With 7 bases clipped from V and 4 bases from J, the junction kept 11 bases outside the gene matches. The CDR3 runs 15 residues. CDR3 region: CASNAAGTGGETQYF. The CDR3 nucleotides are TGTGCCAGCAACGCCGCCGGGACAGGAGGAGAGACCCAGTACTTC.

This clone was observed once. The chain is built from TRBV9 and TRBJ1-4, with D maybe TRBD1 (6 bases). Germline V gene data show CDR1 as SGDLS and CDR2 as YYNGEE. V was cut by 1 base and J by 2 bases, with 9 bases left in between. The CDR3 sequence is 15 residues long. Here the CDR3 reads CASSVQGSTNEKLFF. The CDR3 DNA sequence: TGTGCCAGCAGCGTACAGGGGTCGACTAATGAAAAACTGTTTTTT.

This sequence joins TRBV11-2 and TRBJ1-2; D is possibly TRBD1 (6 bases). Trimming stripped 1 base from V and 4 bases from J, with 16 bases between. This CDR3 comprises 16 residues. CDR1 SGHAT and CDR2 FQNNGV come from the germline V gene. For the CDR3, the DNA is TGTGCCAGCAGCTTAGGGGCAGGGGCCCGGAGCTATGGCTACACCTTC. Translated: CASSLGAGARSYGYTF. Looking up the rest from reference TRBV11-2 and TRBJ1-2 gives the full variable domain: EAGVAQSPRYKIIEKRQSVAFWCNPISGHATLYWYQQILGQGPKLLIQFQNNGVVDDSQLPKDRFSAERLKGVDSTLKIQPAKLEDSAVYLCASSLGAGARSYGYTFGSGTRLTVV.

The rearrangement links TRBV5-1 to TRBJ1-2; tentatively, D is TRBD1 (6 bases). V shed 0 bases and J shed 8 bases, with 23 bases lying between them. Germline CDR1 reads SGHRS; CDR2 reads YFSETQ. The length of the CDR3 is 17 residues. CDR3 protein: CASSLALAGVIIYGYTF. As DNA, the CDR3 is TGCGCCAGCAGCTTGGCCCTGGCAGGGGTTATCATTTACGGCTACACCTTC. Based on the CDR3 plus reference TRBV5-1 and TRBJ1-2, the full variable domain is KAGVTQTPRYLIKTRGQQVTLSCSPISGHRSVSWYQQTPGQGLQFLFEYFSETQRNKGNFPGRFSGRQFSNSRSEMNVSTLELGDSALYLCASSLALAGVIIYGYTFGSGTRLTVV.

The chain has TRBV5-6 and TRBJ1-1; the D is unclear. Germline CDR1 SGHDT, CDR2 YYEEEE. Trimming cost V 3 bases and J 5 bases, with 14 bases left between them. This CDR3 has 14 residues. The DNA for the CDR3 is TGTGCCAGCAGCTCCCTGCTCGGCGGGACTGAAGCTTTCTTT. Encoded protein: CASSSLLGGTEAFF.

The V gene is TRBV7-2, the J gene TRBJ1-2; 7 bases agree with TRBD1. The V segment lost 5 bases and the J segment 2 bases; nucleotides outside the gene matches: 11. This CDR3 has 16 residues. The germline V gene encodes CDR1 SGHTA and CDR2 FQGNSA. CDR3 residues: CASSRLRDRRNYGYTF. Here the CDR3 DNA reads TGTGCCAGCAGCCGGCTCCGGGACAGAAGAAACTATGGCTACACCTTC.

The V call is TRBV4-2, the J call TRBJ1-1; TRBD1 agrees at 8 bases. J gave up 1 base and V 4 bases, and 2 bases lay outside the gene matches. CDR3 length: 14 residues. Germline V gives CDR1 LGHNA, CDR2 YNFKEQ. The DNA of the CDR3 is TGTGCCAGCAGCCGGGACAGGAGGAACACTGAAGCTTTCTTT. Translating it yields CASSRDRRNTEAFF.

The V gene is TRBV18, the J gene TRBJ2-1, with D possibly matching TRBD1 (7 bases). The CDR3 contains 15 residues. Germline assignment: CDR1 KGHSH and CDR2 LQKENI. The germline V and J ends were trimmed by 8 bases and 4 bases, with 18 bases remaining between them. In nucleotides, the CDR3 is TGTGCCAGCCTTTTAGGGGGCGCGGGGTACAATGAGCAGTTCTTC. Its protein is CASLLGGAGYNEQFF.

The J gene is TRBJ1-6, the V gene TRBV10-3; TRBD1 aligns across 7 bases. The V segment lost 2 bases and the J segment 10 bases; nucleotides outside the gene matches: 5. From germline, CDR1 is ENHRY and CDR2 SYGVKD. CDR3 length: 14 residues. Written as DNA, the CDR3 is TGTGCCATCAGTGAGCTGCAGGGGGAATCACCCCTCCACTTT. The encoded protein is CAISELQGESPLHF.

This chain links TRBV6-5 with TRBJ2-3, with D hard to call. The CDR3 contains 14 residues. Deletions cut 0 bases from V and 0 bases from J, with 4 bases between. Germline V lookup: CDR1 MNHEY, CDR2 SVGAGI. The CDR3 sequence: CASSYSGSTDTQYF. The CDR3, as DNA: TGTGCCAGCAGTTACTCGGGTAGCACAGATACGCAGTATTTT.

J is TRBJ2-5 and V is TRBV7-9; 7 bases match TRBD2. CDR3 size: 15 residues. Germline lookup yields CDR1 SEHNR and CDR2 FQNEAQ (reference sequence). J gave up 3 bases and V 7 bases, and 11 bases lay outside the gene matches. The CDR3 protein is CASIRLAGAKETQYF. The CDR3 nucleotides read TGTGCCAGCATCCGGCTGGCGGGAGCAAAAGAGACCCAGTACTTC.

V and J are TRBV7-9 and TRBJ2-2; 7 nucleotides align to TRBD2. This CDR3 has 15 residues. Germline assignment: CDR1 SEHNR and CDR2 FQNEAQ (reference sequence). V lost 5 bases and J lost 2; bases outside the gene matches: 5. CDR3 region: CASSPSGTNTGELFF. The CDR3 DNA reads as TGTGCCAGCAGCCCCAGCGGGACCAACACCGGGGAGCTGTTTTTT.

This clone was recorded only once. The chain combines TRBV2 with TRBJ2-5; possibly TRBD1 or TRBD2 for D (5 bases each). This CDR3 contains 15 residues. CDR1 and CDR2 (germline): SNHLY, FYNNEI. The V end lost 6 bases, the J end lost 2 bases, and 16 bases lay between the germline ends. The CDR3 here is CASRTPPGLQETQYF. In DNA, the CDR3 is TGTGCCAGCAGGACACCCCCGGGGCTACAAGAGACCCAGTACTTC.

In its sample, this clone was seen once. The rearrangement uses TRBV5-4 and TRBJ2-3, with D perhaps given as TRBD1 or TRBD2 (5 bases each). The germline V gene encodes CDR1 SGHNT and CDR2 YYREEE (reference sequence). V lost 2 bases and J 6 bases, leaving 13 bases between the germline ends. This CDR3 has 14 amino acids. CDR3 nucleotides: TGTGCCAGCAGCTTTGGACAAACGGGGGATACGCAGTATTTT. Protein: CASSFGQTGDTQYF.

The chain uses TRBV5-1 and TRBJ1-4; the D is unclear. Germline CDR1 and CDR2: SGHRS and YFSETQ. This CDR3 spans 18 amino acids. Trimming cost V 3 bases and J 2 bases, with 20 bases left between them. CDR3 in amino acids: CASSSEAGILPTNEKLFF. The CDR3 coding sequence is TGCGCCAGCAGCTCCGAAGCAGGCATCCTACCCACTAATGAAAAACTGTTTTTT.

The chain links TRBV7-2 to TRBJ2-4; 7 nucleotides match TRBD2. V lost 5 bases and J lost 3; bases outside the gene matches: 7. This CDR3 is 15 amino acids long. Germline V gene data show CDR1 as SGHTA and CDR2 as FQGNSA. The CDR3 loop is CASSPEAGIKNIQYF. CDR3 coding DNA: TGTGCCAGCAGCCCGGAAGCGGGGATCAAAAACATTCAGTACTTC.

Only one count was recorded for this clone. In nucleotides, the CDR3 is TGTGCCAGCAGTTCCGGGCCCGTTTCTTTCTTT. It encodes CASSSGPVSFF. V is TRBV6-4 and J is TRBJ1-1; no clear D. Germline V gene sequence: CDR1 MRHNA, CDR2 SNTAGT. The CDR3 spans 11 residues. The V gene lost 5 bases and the J gene lost 12 bases, with 13 bases spanning the gap.

This rearrangement joins TRBV11-2 to TRBJ1-3, with D hard to call. V lost 2 bases to trimming and J lost 4 bases, with 9 bases between them. CDR1 and CDR2 (germline): SGHAT, FQNNGV. The CDR3 extends over 14 amino acids. This CDR3 is CASSLSPLGNTIYF. The DNA for the CDR3 is TGTGCCAGCAGCTTATCCCCTTTAGGAAACACCATATATTTT.

This clone was seen just once. The V gene is TRBV9, the J gene TRBJ2-5; D is unclear. The germline V and J ends were trimmed by 4 bases and 5 bases, with 9 bases remaining between them. The CDR3 has 12 amino acids. Germline V CDR1 and CDR2: SGDLS, YYNGEE. The CDR3 here is CASSLTGETQYF. CDR3 coding DNA: TGTGCCAGCAGCCTCACGGGTGAGACCCAGTACTTC.

The genes are TRBV11-2 and TRBJ2-3, with 8 bases lining up with TRBD2. J was trimmed by 3 bases and V by 5 bases; bases with no gene match: 7. Looked up from germline, CDR1 is SGHAT and CDR2 is FQNNGV. This CDR3 region has 15 residues. The CDR3 spells CASSLAAGGTDTQYF. The CDR3 coding sequence is TGTGCCAGCAGCCTCGCGGCGGGGGGAACAGATACGCAGTATTTT. Full variable domain (missing parts from reference TRBV11-2 and TRBJ2-3): EAGVAQSPRYKIIEKRQSVAFWCNPISGHATLYWYQQILGQGPKLLIQFQNNGVVDDSQLPKDRFSAERLKGVDSTLKIQPAKLEDSAVYLCASSLAAGGTDTQYFGPGTRLTVL.

The chain combines TRBV20-1 with TRBJ1-1; TRBD1 might be the D (5 bases). This CDR3 comprises 11 residues. CDR1 and CDR2 (germline): DFQATT, SNEGSKA (reference sequence). The V and J ends lost 5 bases and 4 bases respectively, with 8 bases between them. The CDR3 loop is CSARGATEAFF. The DNA for the CDR3 is TGCAGTGCTCGAGGGGCCACTGAAGCTTTCTTT.

The rearrangement joins TRBV18 to TRBJ2-2, with 7 bases identical to TRBD1. Germline V gene sequence: CDR1 KGHSH, CDR2 LQKENI. With 3 bases clipped from V and 5 bases from J, the junction kept 6 bases outside the gene matches. This CDR3 has 15 amino acids. CDR3 protein: CASSPGQLRTGELFF. The DNA for the CDR3 is TGTGCCAGCTCACCGGGACAGCTAAGGACCGGGGAGCTGTTTTTT.

V usage is TRBV4-3 and J usage is TRBJ2-5; 7 bases are shared with TRBD1. V shed 2 bases and J 5 bases; nucleotides not matched to a gene: 14. CDR3 length: 17 amino acids. The germline V gene encodes CDR1 LGHNA and CDR2 YSLEER. CDR3 sequence: CASSQFPTGQTGETQYF. The CDR3 DNA sequence: TGCGCCAGCAGCCAATTCCCGACAGGGCAAACGGGGGAGACCCAGTACTTC.

CDR3 nucleotides: TGCGCCAGCAGCCAAGATTGGGGACATGAGCAGTTCTTC. Its translation: CASSQDWGHEQFF. The chain combines TRBV4-1 with TRBJ2-1, with D tentatively TRBD1 or TRBD2 (5 bases each). V was shortened by 0 bases and J by 8 bases, with 8 bases between the two germline ends. This CDR3 has 13 amino acids. CDR1 is MGHRA, CDR2 YSYEKL, per germline.

V usage is TRBV7-2 and J usage is TRBJ2-5, with TRBD2 matching 9 bases. Germline loops: CDR1 SGHTA, CDR2 FQGNSA. The V and J ends lost 3 bases and 5 bases, in that order; junction bases with no gene match: 4. The CDR3 is 14 amino acids. The CDR3 loop is CASSFSGSRETQYF. CDR3 nucleotide sequence: TGTGCCAGCAGCTTTAGCGGGAGCAGGGAGACCCAGTACTTC.

J is TRBJ2-7 and V is TRBV6-5; 9 nucleotides align to TRBD1. V shed 0 bases, J shed 3 bases, and the junction held 6 bases outside the gene matches. CDR1 is MNHEY, CDR2 SVGAGI, per germline. This CDR3 spans 16 amino acids. CDR3 amino acids: CASSYSLGTGYYEQYF. The CDR3 bases are TGTGCCAGCAGTTACTCGCTGGGGACAGGGTACTACGAGCAGTACTTC.

The chain has TRBV13 and TRBJ2-1; 8 bases align to TRBD2. V lost 5 bases and J lost 8; bases outside the gene matches: 11. This CDR3 spans 15 amino acids. Germline lookup yields CDR1 PRHDT and CDR2 FYEKMQ (reference sequence). CDR3 sequence (DNA): TGTGCCAGCAGCCCGCGGGGGGACTTTGGGCATGAGCAGTTCTTC. Translation gives CASSPRGDFGHEQFF.

V usage is TRBV19 and J usage is TRBJ1-1; TRBD1 is a possible D gene (6 bases). This CDR3 has 13 residues. The ends were cut back, 11 bases at V and 6 bases at J, with 19 bases in the middle. Germline V gene data show CDR1 as LNHDA and CDR2 as SQIVND (reference sequence). CDR3 sequence (DNA): TGTGCCGTGGTGGGGGGGCTCGAGTCTGAAGCTTTCTTT. It encodes CAVVGGLESEAFF.